This T cell receptor beta chain originates from a study of T cell responses to AZD1222 COVID-19 vaccine. Some clones are missing from TCRdb's copy, which holds only in-frame ones; the method was immunoSEQ multiplex PCR. The profile shows about 170,000 clones, 87% of them singletons. Findings of the study overall: Spike-specific TCR breadth and depth both grew after two AZD1222 doses.

Remarks on this clone: Its antigen is undetermined.

The CDR3 has 16 amino acids. The germline CDR1 and CDR2 sequences are SGHRS and YFSETQ. After removal of 4 bases from V and 5 bases from J, the junction contained 7 bases not matched to a gene. The chain uses TRBV5-1 and TRBJ2-2; 11 nucleotides line up with TRBD2. Sample: peripheral blood, taken 28 days after the second AZD1222 dose. The receptor comes from an adult who received the AZD1222 COVID-19 vaccine. The CDR3 protein is CASSNSGGARTGELFF. CDR3 coding DNA: TGCGCCAGCAGCAATAGCGGGGGGGCCAGGACCGGGGAGCTGTTTTTT.